A single sample gave rise to the 6 T cell receptor beta chains below, sequenced in a study of lymphopenia after photon versus proton radiotherapy. Profiling relied on immunoSEQ multiplex PCR, and the TCRdb table lists in-frame clones only, not all of them. Among roughly 30,000 clones listed, approximately 95% were seen once. Sequenced here: peripheral blood, sampled from a patient treated with photon-based radiotherapy. The receptors stem from a woman between 45 and 65 years old with cholangiocarcinoma.

The V and J genes are TRBV27 and TRBJ1-6, with unresolved D. V lost 4 bases to trimming and J lost 5 bases, with 3 bases between them. This CDR3 has 12 amino acids. Germline loops: CDR1 MNHEY, CDR2 SMNVEV (reference sequence). In DNA, the CDR3 is TGTGCCAGCAGTTGGAATAATTCACCCCTCCACTTT. The encoded protein is CASSWNNSPLHF.

The sample holds one count of this clone. CDR3 sequence reads: CASSLRQGPRWGGYTF. The DNA of the CDR3 is TGTGCCAGCAGTTTGCGACAGGGCCCACGATGGGGTGGCTACACCTTC. The rearrangement links TRBV6-6 to TRBJ1-2, with TRBD1 matching 7 bases. The CDR3 totals 16 residues. The germline gives CDR1 MNHNY, CDR2 SVGAGI (reference sequence). After removal of 4 bases from V and 7 bases from J, the junction contained 15 bases not matched to a gene.

The chain combines TRBV12-5 with TRBJ1-3; 9 bases are a match to TRBD1. The CDR3 runs to 15 residues. Germline CDR1 and CDR2: LGHNT and FRNRAP. V trimming: 7 bases; J trimming: 2 bases; junction bases outside the gene matches: 6. The CDR3 region has the DNA TGTGCTAGTGACCCCGGACAGGGGCCTGGAAACACCATATATTTT. Translation: CASDPGQGPGNTIYF.

The genes are TRBV4-3 and TRBJ2-3, with D possibly being TRBD2 (5 bases). The CDR3 has 16 residues. With 0 bases removed from V and 0 bases from J, the gap between germline ends came to 10 bases. The germline gives CDR1 LGHNA, CDR2 YSLEER. DNA for the CDR3: TGCGCCAGCAGCCAAGATCGGGGTGCGAGCACAGATACGCAGTATTTT. Encoded protein: CASSQDRGASTDTQYF.

V usage is TRBV6-6 and J usage is TRBJ1-1; 9 nucleotides match TRBD1. The V and J ends lost 0 bases and 4 bases, in that order; junction bases with no gene match: 3. The length of the CDR3 is 15 residues. CDR1 is MNHNY, CDR2 SVGAGI, per germline (reference sequence). The CDR3 bases are TGTGCCAGCAGTTACTCAGTGACAGGGGGCACTGAAGCTTTCTTT. The encoded protein is CASSYSVTGGTEAFF.

The chain employs TRBV6-4 and TRBJ2-1; 12 positions agree with TRBD2. The V gene's germline CDR1 is MRHNA and CDR2 SNTAGT. V shed 3 bases and J 9 bases; nucleotides not matched to a gene: 6. The CDR3 contains 15 residues. The chain's CDR3 is CASSETPSGGGEQFF. The DNA for the CDR3 is TGTGCCAGCAGTGAAACTCCTAGCGGGGGGGGTGAGCAGTTCTTC.